The clone carrying this T cell receptor (beta chain) was counted a few times. MiXCR was run by TCRdb on the reads, yielding one entry per CDR3 protein. The sample gives around 240,000 distinct CDR3 sequences, roughly 23% of which show up once; 18% is in the top ten. The entry originates in a study of T cell repertoires in cytomegalovirus infection. Material for sequencing was CD8+ T cells from PBMCs. The TCR was taken from a human donor in good health (CMV status not recorded). Some clones in this sample may be carry-over from other donors' samples.

DNA for the CDR3: TGTGCCAGCAGTCCCGGGACAGGGGGCGGGGATGAGCAGTTCTTC. This codes for CASSPGTGGGDEQFF. This rearrangement joins TRBV28 to TRBJ2-1; 12 positions match TRBD1. The CDR3 has 15 amino acids. Germline lookup yields CDR1 MDHEN and CDR2 SYDVKM. The trim removed 5 bases at V and 8 bases at J, leaving 7 bases unmatched.